Sequencing of this T cell receptor (beta chain) was carried out in a study of response to subunit inactivated influenza vaccine. Trimming removed 3 bases from V and 2 bases from J, with 7 bases in between. The CDR3 has 14 amino acids. Germline V gene lookup returns CDR1 KGHSH and CDR2 LQKENI. TCRdb re-analysed the RT-PCR reads in MiXCR, keeping a single row per CDR3 protein. Of 500,000 to 550,000 distinct CDR3 sequences in the sample, less than 10% were seen once. The table lists this clonotype with many counts. V usage is TRBV18 and J usage is TRBJ2-2; D ambiguous. This sample comprised PBMCs from blood, obtained less than 30 months after vaccination. The receptor was isolated from a man between 50 and 70 years old who received an inactivated influenza vaccine. In DNA form, the CDR3 reads TGTGCCAGCTCACCTACAGCTAACACCGGGGAGCTGTTTTTT. It encodes CASSPTANTGELFF.